This entry features one TCR beta chain sequence. Its antigen is not identified. This record belongs to a study of T-cell memory formation after mild COVID-19. Study results and caveats: CD4+ bias marked clones expanding day 15 to 37, unlike balanced contracting clones. Memory from before infection featured some responding clones, which suggests cross-reactive memory joined.

The TCR alpha and TCR beta cDNA libraries, bearing sample barcodes and UMIs, were generated by 5'RACE using constant-segment primers. TCRdb independently ran MiXCR on the 5' RACE reads; one entry per CDR3 protein. The table includes some 600,000 distinct CDR3 sequences, around 15% detected once. With 5 bases removed from V and 4 bases from J, the gap between germline ends came to 12 bases. The CDR3 is 14 residues long. Germline values: CDR1 MNHEY, CDR2 SVGEGT. The V gene is TRBV6-2 or TRBV6-3, the J gene TRBJ2-1, with D possibly TRBD2 on 5 matching bases. The sequence was collected from an adult woman who had mild COVID-19 (a few samples of this study predate the infection). Cell type and time point are not known. Sequences were obtained from PBMCs or a T cell subset sorted from them (not recorded which). CDR3 amino acids: CASSQRSEYNEQFF. Here the CDR3 DNA reads TGTGCCAGCAGTCAGCGTAGCGAATACAATGAGCAGTTCTTC.